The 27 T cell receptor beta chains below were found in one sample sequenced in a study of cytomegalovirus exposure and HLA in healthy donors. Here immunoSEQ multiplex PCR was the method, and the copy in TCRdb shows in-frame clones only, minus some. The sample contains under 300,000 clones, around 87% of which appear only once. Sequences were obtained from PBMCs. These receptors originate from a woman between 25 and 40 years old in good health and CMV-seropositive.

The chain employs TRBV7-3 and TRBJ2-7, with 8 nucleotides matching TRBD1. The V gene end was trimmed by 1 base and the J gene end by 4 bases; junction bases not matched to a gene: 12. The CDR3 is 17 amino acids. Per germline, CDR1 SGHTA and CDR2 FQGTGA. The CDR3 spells CASSLSGGAGGGYEQYF. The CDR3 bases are TGTGCCAGCAGCTTAAGCGGCGGGGCAGGGGGCGGTTACGAGCAGTACTTC.

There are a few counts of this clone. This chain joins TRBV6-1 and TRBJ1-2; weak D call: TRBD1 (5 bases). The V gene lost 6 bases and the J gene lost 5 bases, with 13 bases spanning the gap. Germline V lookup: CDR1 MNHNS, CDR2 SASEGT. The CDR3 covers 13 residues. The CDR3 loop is CASRATDSYGYTF. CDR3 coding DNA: TGTGCCAGCAGGGCGACAGATTCATATGGCTACACCTTC.

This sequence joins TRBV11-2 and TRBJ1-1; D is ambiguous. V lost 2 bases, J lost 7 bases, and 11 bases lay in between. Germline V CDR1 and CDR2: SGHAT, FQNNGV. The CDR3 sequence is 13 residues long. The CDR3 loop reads CASSLSGRGEAFF. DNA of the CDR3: TGTGCCAGCAGCTTAAGTGGCCGGGGTGAAGCTTTCTTT.

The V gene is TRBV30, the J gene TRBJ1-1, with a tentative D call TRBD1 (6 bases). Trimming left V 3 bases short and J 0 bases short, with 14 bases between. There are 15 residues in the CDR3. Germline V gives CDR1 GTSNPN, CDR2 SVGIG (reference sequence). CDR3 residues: CAWSPSGQMNTEAFF. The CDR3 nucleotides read TGTGCCTGGAGCCCCTCGGGACAAATGAACACTGAAGCTTTCTTT.

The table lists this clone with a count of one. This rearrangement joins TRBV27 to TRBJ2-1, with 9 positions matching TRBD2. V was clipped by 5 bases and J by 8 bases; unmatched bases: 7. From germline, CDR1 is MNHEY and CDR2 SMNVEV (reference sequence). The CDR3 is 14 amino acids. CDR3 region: CASSPGLAGDEQFF. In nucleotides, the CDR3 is TGTGCCAGCAGTCCGGGACTAGCAGGCGATGAGCAGTTCTTC.

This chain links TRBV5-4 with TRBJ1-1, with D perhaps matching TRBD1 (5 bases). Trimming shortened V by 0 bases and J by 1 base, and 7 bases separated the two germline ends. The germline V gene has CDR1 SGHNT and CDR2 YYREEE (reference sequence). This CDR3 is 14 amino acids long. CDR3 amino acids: CASSLGRGNTEAFF. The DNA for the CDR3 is TGTGCCAGCAGCTTGGGGAGGGGGAACACTGAAGCTTTCTTT.

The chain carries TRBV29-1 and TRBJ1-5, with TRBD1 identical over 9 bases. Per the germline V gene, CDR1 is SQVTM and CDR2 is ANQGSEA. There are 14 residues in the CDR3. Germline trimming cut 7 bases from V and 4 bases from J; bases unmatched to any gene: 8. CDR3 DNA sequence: TGCAGCGCCAAGACAGGGGGTTTGAATCAGCCCCAGCATTTT. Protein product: CSAKTGGLNQPQHF.

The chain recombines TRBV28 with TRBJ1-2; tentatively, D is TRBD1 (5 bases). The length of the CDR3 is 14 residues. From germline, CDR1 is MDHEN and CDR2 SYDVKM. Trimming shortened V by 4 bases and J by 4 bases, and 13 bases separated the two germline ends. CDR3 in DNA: TGTGCCAGCAGTTCGGGGGGACTAAGCTATGGCTACACCTTC. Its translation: CASSSGGLSYGYTF.

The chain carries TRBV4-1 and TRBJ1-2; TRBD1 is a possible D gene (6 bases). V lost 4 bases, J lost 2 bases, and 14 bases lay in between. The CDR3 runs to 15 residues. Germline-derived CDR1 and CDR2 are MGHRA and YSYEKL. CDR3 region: CASSPLSGANYGYTF. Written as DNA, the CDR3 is TGCGCCAGCAGCCCCCTCTCAGGGGCCAACTATGGCTACACCTTC.

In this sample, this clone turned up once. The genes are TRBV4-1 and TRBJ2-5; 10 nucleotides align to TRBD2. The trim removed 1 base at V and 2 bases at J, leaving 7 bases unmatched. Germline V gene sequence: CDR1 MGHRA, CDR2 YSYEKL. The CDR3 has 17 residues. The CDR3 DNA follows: TGCGCCAGCAGCCAAGCGGGGTTAGCGGGAGGTCAAGAGACCCAGTACTTC. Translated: CASSQAGLAGGQETQYF.

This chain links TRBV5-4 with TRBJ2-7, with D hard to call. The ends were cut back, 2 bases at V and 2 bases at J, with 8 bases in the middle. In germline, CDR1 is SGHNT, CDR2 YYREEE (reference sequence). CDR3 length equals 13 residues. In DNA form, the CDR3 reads TGTGCCAGCAGCTTTTCCAATGCCTACGAGCAGTACTTC. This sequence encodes CASSFSNAYEQYF. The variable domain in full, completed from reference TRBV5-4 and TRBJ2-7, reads ETGVTQSPTHLIKTRGQQVTLRCSSQSGHNTVSWYQQALGQGPQFIFQYYREEENGRGNFPPRFSGLQFPNYSSELNVNALELDDSALYLCASSFSNAYEQYFGPGTRLTVT.

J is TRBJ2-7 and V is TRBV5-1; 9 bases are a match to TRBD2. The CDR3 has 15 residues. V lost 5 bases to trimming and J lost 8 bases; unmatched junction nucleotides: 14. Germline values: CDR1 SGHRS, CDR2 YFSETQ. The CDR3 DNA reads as TGCGCCAGCAGTTACGACGCCGGGACTAGCTCCAAGCAGTACTTC. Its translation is CASSYDAGTSSKQYF.

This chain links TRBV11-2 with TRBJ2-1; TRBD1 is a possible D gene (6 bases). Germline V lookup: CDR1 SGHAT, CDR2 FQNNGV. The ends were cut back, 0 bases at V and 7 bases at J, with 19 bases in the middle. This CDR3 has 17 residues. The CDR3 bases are TGTGCCAGCAGCTTAGATGGCTTCAGGGGAGAGTTAAATGAGCAGTTCTTC. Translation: CASSLDGFRGELNEQFF.

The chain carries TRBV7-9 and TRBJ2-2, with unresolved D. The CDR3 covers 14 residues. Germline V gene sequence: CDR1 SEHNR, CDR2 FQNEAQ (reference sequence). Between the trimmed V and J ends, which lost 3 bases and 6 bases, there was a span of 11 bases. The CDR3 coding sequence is TGTGCCAGCAGCTTCCTAGATTACTCCGGGGAGCTGTTTTTT. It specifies CASSFLDYSGELFF.

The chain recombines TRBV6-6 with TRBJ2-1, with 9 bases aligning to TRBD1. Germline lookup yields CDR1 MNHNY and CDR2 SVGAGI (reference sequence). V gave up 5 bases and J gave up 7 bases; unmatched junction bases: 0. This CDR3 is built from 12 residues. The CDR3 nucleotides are TGTGCCAGCAGTGACAGGGGGAATGAGCAGTTCTTC. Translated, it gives CASSDRGNEQFF.

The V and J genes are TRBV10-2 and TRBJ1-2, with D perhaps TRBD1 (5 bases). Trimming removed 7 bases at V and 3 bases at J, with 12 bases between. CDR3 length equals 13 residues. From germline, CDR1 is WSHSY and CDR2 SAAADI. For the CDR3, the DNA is TGCGCCAGCACACCAGGGTGGGACTATGGCTACACCTTC. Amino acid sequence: CASTPGWDYGYTF.

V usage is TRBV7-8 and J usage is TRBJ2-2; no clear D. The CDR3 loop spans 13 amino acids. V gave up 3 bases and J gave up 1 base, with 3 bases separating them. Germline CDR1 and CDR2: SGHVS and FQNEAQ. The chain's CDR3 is CASSFRNTGELFF. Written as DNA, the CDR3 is TGTGCCAGCAGCTTTCGGAACACCGGGGAGCTGTTTTTT.

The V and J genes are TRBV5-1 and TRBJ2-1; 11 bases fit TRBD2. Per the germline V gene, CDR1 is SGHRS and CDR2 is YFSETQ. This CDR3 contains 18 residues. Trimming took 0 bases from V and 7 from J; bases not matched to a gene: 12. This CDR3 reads CASSLEIGWGTSGNEQFF. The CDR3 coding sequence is TGCGCCAGCAGCTTGGAAATTGGTTGGGGGACTAGCGGTAATGAGCAGTTCTTC.

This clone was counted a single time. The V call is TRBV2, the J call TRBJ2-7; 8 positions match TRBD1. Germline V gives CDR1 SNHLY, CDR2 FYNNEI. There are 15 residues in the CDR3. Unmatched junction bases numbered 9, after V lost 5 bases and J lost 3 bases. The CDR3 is CASSFSRTGSYEQYF. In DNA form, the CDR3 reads TGTGCCAGCAGTTTCTCCAGGACAGGGAGCTACGAGCAGTACTTC. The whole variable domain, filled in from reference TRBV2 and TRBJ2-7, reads EPEVTQTPSHQVTQMGQEVILRCVPISNHLYFYWYRQILGQKVEFLVSFYNNEISEKSEIFDDQFSVERPDGSNFTLKIRSTKLEDSAMYFCASSFSRTGSYEQYFGPGTRLTVT.

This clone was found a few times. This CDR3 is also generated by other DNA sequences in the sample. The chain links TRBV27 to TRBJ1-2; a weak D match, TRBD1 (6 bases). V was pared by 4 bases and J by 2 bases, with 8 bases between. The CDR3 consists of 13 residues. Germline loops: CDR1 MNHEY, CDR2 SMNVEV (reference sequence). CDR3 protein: CASSSTGNYGYTF. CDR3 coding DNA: TGTGCCAGCAGTTCAACAGGGAACTATGGCTACACCTTC.

CDR3: CASSLYREGGEQYF. CDR3 bases: TGTGCCAGCAGCTTGTACAGGGAGGGTGGCGAGCAGTACTTC. The V and J genes are TRBV11-3 and TRBJ2-7; a possible D gene is TRBD2 (7 bases). There are 14 residues in the CDR3. The V gene lost 3 bases and the J gene lost 6 bases, with 15 bases spanning the gap. CDR1 is SGHNT, CDR2 YENEEA, per germline.

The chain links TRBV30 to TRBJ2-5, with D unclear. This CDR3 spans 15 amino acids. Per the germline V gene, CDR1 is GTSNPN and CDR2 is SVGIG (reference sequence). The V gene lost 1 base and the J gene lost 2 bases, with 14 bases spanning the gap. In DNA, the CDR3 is TGTGCCTGGAGTGATTACGACTGGCAACAAGAGACCCAGTACTTC. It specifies CAWSDYDWQQETQYF.

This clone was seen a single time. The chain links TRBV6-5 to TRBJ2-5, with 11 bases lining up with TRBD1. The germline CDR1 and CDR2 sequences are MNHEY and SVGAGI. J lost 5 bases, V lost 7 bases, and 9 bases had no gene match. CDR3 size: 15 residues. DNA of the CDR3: TGTGCCAGCACCGGGACAGGGGGTGACGGGGAGACCCAGTACTTC. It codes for CASTGTGGDGETQYF.

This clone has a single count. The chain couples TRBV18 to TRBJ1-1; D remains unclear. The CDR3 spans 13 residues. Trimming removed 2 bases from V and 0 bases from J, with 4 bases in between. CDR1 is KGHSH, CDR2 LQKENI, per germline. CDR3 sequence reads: CASSPGLNTEAFF. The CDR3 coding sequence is TGTGCCAGCTCACCAGGGCTGAACACTGAAGCTTTCTTT.

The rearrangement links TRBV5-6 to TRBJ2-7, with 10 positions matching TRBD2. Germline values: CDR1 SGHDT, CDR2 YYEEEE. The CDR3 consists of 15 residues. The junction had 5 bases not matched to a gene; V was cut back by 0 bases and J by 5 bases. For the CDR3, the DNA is TGTGCCAGCAGCTTGGGGAGCGGGAGGGAACACGAGCAGTACTTC. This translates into CASSLGSGREHEQYF.

This chain's CDR3 is CASSNRQANTGELFF. DNA of the CDR3: TGTGCCAGCAGCAACCGACAGGCCAACACCGGGGAGCTGTTTTTT. This sequence joins TRBV6-1 and TRBJ2-2, with a possible D match to TRBD1 (6 bases). The CDR3 is 15 residues long. CDR1 and CDR2 (germline): MNHNS, SASEGT. V was trimmed by 6 bases and J by 2 bases, leaving 13 bases between them.

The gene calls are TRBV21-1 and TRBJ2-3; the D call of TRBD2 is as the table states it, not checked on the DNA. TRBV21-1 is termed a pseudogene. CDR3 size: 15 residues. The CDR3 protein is CASSKLREAPDTQYF. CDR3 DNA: TGTGCCAGCAGCAAACTCCGAGAAGCCCCAGATACGCAGTATTTT.